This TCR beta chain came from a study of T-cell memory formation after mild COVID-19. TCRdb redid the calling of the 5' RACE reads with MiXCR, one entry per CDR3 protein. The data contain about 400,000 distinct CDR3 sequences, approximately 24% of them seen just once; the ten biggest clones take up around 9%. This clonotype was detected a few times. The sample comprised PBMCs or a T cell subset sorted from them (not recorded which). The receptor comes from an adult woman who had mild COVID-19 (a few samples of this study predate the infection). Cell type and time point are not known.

The CDR3 here is CASSQDFRGVTTGELFF. The CDR3 DNA is TGTGCCAGCAGCCAAGACTTTAGGGGAGTAACCACCGGGGAGCTGTTTTTT. The V gene is TRBV14, the J gene TRBJ2-2; TRBD1 or TRBD2 may be the D gene (5 bases each). The germline V and J ends were trimmed by 0 bases and 4 bases, with 15 bases remaining between them. Germline V CDR1 and CDR2: SGHDN, FVKESK. The CDR3 contains 17 residues.